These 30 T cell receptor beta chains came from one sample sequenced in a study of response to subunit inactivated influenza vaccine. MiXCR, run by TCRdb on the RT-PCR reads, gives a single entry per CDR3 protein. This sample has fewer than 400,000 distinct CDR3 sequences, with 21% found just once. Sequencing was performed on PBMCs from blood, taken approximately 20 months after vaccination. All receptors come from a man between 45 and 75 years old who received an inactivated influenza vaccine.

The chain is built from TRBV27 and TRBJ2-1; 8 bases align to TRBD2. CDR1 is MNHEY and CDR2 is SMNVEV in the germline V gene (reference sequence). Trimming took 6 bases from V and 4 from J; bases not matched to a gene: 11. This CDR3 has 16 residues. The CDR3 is CASSTGGREVYNEQFF. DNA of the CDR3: TGTGCCAGCAGCACTGGGGGGCGGGAGGTTTACAATGAGCAGTTCTTC.

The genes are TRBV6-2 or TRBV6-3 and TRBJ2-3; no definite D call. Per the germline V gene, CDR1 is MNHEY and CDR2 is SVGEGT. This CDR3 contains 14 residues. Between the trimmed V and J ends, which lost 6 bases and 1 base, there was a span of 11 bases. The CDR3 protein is CASSRRSGTDTQYF. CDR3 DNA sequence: TGTGCCAGCAGCCGACGGTCCGGCACAGATACGCAGTATTTT.

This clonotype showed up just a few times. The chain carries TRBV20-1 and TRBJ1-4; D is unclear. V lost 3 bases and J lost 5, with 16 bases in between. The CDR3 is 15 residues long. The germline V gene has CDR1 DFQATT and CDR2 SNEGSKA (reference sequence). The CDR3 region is CSASFRIKSNEKLFF. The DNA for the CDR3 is TGCAGTGCTAGTTTTCGGATTAAAAGCAATGAAAAACTGTTTTTT.

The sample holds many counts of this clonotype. CDR3 loop: CSAGAYEQYF. CDR3 DNA: TGCAGTGCAGGCGCCTACGAGCAGTACTTC. The V and J genes are TRBV20-1 and TRBJ2-7; no definite D call. Germline loops: CDR1 DFQATT, CDR2 SNEGSKA (reference sequence). V was trimmed by 6 bases and J by 2 bases, leaving 5 bases between them. The CDR3 has 10 residues.

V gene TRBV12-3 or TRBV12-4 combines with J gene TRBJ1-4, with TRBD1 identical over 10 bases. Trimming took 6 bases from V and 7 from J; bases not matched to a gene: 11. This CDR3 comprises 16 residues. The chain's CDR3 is CASRSRDRGGREKLFF. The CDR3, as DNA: TGTGCCAGCAGGTCCCGGGACAGGGGCGGCCGTGAAAAACTGTTTTTT.

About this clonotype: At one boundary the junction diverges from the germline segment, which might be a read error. The CDR3 bases are TGTGCCATCAGTGAACAGGGTAACAATGGCTACACCTTC. Amino acid sequence: CAISEQGNNGYTF. The J gene is TRBJ1-2, the V gene TRBV10-3; D is possibly TRBD1 (6 bases). The CDR3 covers 13 residues. The germline CDR1 and CDR2 sequences are ENHRY and SYGVKD.

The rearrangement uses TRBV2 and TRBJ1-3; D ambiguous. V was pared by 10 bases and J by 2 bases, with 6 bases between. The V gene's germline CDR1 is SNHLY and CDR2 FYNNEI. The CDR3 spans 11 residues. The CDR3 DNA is TGTGCCACTTCGGCTGGAAACACCATATATTTT. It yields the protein CATSAGNTIYF.

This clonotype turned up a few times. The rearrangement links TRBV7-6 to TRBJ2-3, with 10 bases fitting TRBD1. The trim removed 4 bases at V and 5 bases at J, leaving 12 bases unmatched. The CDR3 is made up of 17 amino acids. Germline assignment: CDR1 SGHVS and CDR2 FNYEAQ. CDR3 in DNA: TGTGCCAGCAGCTCAGTACCGGGACAGGGGTTCGTAGATACGCAGTATTTT. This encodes CASSSVPGQGFVDTQYF. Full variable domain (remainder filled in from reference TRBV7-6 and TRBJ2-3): GAGVSQSPRYKVTKRGQDVALRCDPISGHVSLYWYRQALGQGPEFLTYFNYEAQQDKSGLPNDRFSAERPEGSISTLTIQRTEQRDSAMYRCASSSVPGQGFVDTQYFGPGTRLTVL.

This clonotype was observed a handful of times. CDR3 residues: CASSVAQGLNTGELFF. CDR3 nucleotide sequence: TGTGCCAGCAGCGTAGCTCAGGGCCTCAACACCGGGGAGCTGTTTTTT. The chain is built from TRBV9 and TRBJ2-2, with D perhaps matching TRBD1 (5 bases). CDR3 size: 16 residues. Germline CDR1 SGDLS, CDR2 YYNGEE. V dropped 0 bases and J dropped 2 bases, with 11 bases sitting between them.

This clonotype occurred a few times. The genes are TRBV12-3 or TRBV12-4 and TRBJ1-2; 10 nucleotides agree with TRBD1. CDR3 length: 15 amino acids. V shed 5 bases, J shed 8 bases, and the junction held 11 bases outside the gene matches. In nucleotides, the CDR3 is TGTGCCAGCAGTATACCCGGGACAGGGGTGCACGGCTACACCTTC. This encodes CASSIPGTGVHGYTF.

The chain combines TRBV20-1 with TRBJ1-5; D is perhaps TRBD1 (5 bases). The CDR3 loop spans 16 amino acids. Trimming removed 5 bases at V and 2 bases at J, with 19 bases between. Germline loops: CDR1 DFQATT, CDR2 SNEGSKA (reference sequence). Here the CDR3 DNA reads TGCAGTGCTGTAAACCCCAGGGTTGGCGGCAATCAGCCCCAGCATTTT. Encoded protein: CSAVNPRVGGNQPQHF.

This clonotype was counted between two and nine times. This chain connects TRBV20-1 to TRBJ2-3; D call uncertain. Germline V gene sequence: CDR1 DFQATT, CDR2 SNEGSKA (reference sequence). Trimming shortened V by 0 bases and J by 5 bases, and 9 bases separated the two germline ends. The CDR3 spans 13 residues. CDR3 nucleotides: TGCAGTGCTAGAGACCAGCAGCGAGATACGCAGTATTTT. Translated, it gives CSARDQQRDTQYF.

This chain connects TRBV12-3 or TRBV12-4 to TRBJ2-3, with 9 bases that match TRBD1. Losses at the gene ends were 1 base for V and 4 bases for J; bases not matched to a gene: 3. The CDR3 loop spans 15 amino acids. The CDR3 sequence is CASSLGDRDADTQYF. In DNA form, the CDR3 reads TGTGCCAGCAGTTTAGGGGACAGGGATGCAGATACGCAGTATTTT.

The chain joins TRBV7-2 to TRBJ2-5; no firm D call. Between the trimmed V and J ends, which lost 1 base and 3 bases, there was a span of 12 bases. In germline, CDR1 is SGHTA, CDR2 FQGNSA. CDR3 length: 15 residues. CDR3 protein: CASSLGPSWKETQYF. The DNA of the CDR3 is TGTGCCAGCAGCTTAGGCCCCTCGTGGAAAGAGACCCAGTACTTC.

The DNA for the CDR3 is TGTGCCAGCAGCTTCCGGGACAGGGTTACACCCCTCCACTTT. Amino acid sequence: CASSFRDRVTPLHF. The chain carries TRBV5-5 and TRBJ1-6; TRBD1 matches 9 bases. The CDR3 runs 14 residues. J gave up 11 bases and V 2 bases, and 5 bases lay outside the gene matches. The germline CDR1 and CDR2 sequences are SGHKS and YYEKEE (reference sequence).

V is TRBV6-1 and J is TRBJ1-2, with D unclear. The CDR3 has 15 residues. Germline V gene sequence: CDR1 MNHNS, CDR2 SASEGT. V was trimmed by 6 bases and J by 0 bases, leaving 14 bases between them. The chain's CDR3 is CASSPWLISNYGYTF. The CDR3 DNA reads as TGTGCCAGCAGCCCCTGGCTTATCTCTAACTATGGCTACACCTTC.

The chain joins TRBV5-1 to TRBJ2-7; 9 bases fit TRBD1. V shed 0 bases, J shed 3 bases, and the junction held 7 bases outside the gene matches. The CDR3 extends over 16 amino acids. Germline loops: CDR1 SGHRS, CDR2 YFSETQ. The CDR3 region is CASSLGAGQGVYEQYF. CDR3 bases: TGCGCCAGCAGCTTGGGAGCGGGACAGGGCGTCTACGAGCAGTACTTC. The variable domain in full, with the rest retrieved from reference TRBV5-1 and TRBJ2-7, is KAGVTQTPRYLIKTRGQQVTLSCSPISGHRSVSWYQQTPGQGLQFLFEYFSETQRNKGNFPGRFSGRQFSNSRSEMNVSTLELGDSALYLCASSLGAGQGVYEQYFGPGTRLTVT.

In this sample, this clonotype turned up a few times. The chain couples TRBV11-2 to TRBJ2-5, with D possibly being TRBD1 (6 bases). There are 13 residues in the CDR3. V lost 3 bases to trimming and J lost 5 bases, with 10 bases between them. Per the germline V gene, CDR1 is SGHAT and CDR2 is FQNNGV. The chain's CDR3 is CASSLSRGETQYF. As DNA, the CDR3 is TGTGCCAGCAGCTTGAGCAGGGGCGAGACCCAGTACTTC.

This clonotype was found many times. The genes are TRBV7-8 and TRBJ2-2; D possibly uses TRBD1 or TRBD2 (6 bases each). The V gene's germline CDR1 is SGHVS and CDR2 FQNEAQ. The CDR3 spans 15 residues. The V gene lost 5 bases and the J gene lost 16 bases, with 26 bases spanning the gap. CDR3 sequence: CASSLEPGRPEGGFF. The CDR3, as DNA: TGTGCCAGCAGCCTAGAACCGGGCAGGCCCGAGGGGGGGTTTTTT.

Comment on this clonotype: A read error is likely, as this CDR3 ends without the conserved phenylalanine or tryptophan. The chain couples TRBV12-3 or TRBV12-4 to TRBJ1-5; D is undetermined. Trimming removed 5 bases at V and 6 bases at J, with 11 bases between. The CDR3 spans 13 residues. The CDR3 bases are TGTGCCAGCAGTGAAGAACAGTTTCAGCCCCAGCATCTT. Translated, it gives CASSEEQFQPQHL.

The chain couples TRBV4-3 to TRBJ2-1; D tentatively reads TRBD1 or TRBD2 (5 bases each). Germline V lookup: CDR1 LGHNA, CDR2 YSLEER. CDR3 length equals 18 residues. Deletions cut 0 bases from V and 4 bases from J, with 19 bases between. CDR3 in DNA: TGCGCCAGCAGCCAAGACTGGTCCGGGGCCAGTTATTACAATGAGCAGTTCTTC. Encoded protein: CASSQDWSGASYYNEQFF.

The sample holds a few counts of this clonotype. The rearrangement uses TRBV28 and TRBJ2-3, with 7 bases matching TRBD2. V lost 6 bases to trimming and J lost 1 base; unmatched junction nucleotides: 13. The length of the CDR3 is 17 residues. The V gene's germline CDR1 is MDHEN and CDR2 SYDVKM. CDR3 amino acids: CASRLISLARGTDTQYF. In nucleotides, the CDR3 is TGTGCCAGCAGGCTTATTTCACTAGCGCGAGGCACAGATACGCAGTATTTT.

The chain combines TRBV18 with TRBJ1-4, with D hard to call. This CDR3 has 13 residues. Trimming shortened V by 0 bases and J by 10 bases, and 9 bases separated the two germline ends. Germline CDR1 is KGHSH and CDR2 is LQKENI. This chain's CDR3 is CASSPPSAGKLFF. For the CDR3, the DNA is TGTGCCAGCTCACCACCCTCGGCGGGAAAACTGTTTTTT.

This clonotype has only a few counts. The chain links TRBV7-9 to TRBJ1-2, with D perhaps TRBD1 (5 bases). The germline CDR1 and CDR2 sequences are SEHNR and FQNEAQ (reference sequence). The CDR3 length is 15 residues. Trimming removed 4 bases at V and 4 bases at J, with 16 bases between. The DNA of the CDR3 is TGTGCCAGCAGCTCATACCCGGGACCAACCTATGGCTACACCTTC. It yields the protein CASSSYPGPTYGYTF.

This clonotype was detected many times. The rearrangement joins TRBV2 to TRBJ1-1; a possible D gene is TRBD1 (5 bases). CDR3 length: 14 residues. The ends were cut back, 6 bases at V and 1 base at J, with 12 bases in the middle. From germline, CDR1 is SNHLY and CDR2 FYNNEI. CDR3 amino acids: CASRPRGENTEAFF. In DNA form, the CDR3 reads TGTGCCAGCAGGCCTCGGGGGGAGAACACTGAAGCTTTCTTT.

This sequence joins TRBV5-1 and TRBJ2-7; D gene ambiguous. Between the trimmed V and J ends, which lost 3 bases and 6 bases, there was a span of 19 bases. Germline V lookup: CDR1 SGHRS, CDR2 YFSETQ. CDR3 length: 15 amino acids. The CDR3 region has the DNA TGCGCCAGCAGCTCTGGGTCAGATCGAACCGGCGAGCAGTACTTC. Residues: CASSSGSDRTGEQYF.

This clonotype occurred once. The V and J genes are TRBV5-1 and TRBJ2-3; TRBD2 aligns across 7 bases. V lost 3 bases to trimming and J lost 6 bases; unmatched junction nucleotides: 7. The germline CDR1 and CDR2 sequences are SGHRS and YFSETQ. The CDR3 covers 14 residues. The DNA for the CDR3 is TGCGCCAGCAGCTCTGGACTAGAAGGTGATACGCAGTATTTT. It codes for CASSSGLEGDTQYF. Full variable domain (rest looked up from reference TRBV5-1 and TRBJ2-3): KAGVTQTPRYLIKTRGQQVTLSCSPISGHRSVSWYQQTPGQGLQFLFEYFSETQRNKGNFPGRFSGRQFSNSRSEMNVSTLELGDSALYLCASSSGLEGDTQYFGPGTRLTVL.

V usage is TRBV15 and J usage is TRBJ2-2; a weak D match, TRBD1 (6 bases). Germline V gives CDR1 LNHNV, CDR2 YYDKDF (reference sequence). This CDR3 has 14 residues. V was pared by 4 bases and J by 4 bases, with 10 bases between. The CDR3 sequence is CATSIKDSTGELFF. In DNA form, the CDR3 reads TGTGCCACCAGCATAAAGGACAGCACCGGGGAGCTGTTTTTT.

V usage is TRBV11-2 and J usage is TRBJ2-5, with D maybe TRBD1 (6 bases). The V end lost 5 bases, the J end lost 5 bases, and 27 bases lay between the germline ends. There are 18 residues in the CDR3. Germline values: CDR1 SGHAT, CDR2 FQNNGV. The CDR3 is CASSQTGQWGMLGETQYF. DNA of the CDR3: TGTGCCAGCAGCCAGACTGGACAGTGGGGGATGTTGGGGGAGACCCAGTACTTC. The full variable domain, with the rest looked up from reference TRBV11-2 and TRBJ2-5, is EAGVAQSPRYKIIEKRQSVAFWCNPISGHATLYWYQQILGQGPKLLIQFQNNGVVDDSQLPKDRFSAERLKGVDSTLKIQPAKLEDSAVYLCASSQTGQWGMLGETQYFGPGTRLLVL.

The CDR3 region is CASSSSGGAVDTQYF. As DNA, the CDR3 is TGTGCCAGCAGTTCTAGCGGGGGGGCCGTAGATACGCAGTATTTT. The rearrangement uses TRBV25-1 and TRBJ2-3, with TRBD2 matching 12 bases. The CDR3 is made up of 15 amino acids. Germline V gene lookup returns CDR1 MGHDK and CDR2 SYGVNS. Trimming at V came to 5 bases and at J to 5 bases, leaving 5 bases not matched to a gene.